This T cell receptor (beta chain) was recorded in a study of OX40 agonist ivuxolimab in advanced cancers. V lost 5 bases and J lost 3, with 14 bases in between. The CDR3 is 13 amino acids. Germline V gives CDR1 GTSNPN, CDR2 SVGIG (reference sequence). Some clones are missing from TCRdb's copy, which holds only in-frame ones; the method was immunoSEQ multiplex PCR. The repertoire holds 51,000 or so clones, 70% to 90% seen once, with 14% in the top ten. The chain uses TRBV30 and TRBJ2-7; the D gene is possibly TRBD1 (8 bases). The sequence was collected from an adult with an advanced solid tumor such as melanoma, head and neck, liver or kidney cancer. The specimen comprised CD4+ or CD8+ T cells sorted from blood, sampled in a trial of the OX40 agonist ivuxolimab. The CDR3 sequence is CAWDTGGDYEQYF. The CDR3 bases are TGTGCCTGGGATACAGGGGGGGACTACGAGCAGTACTTC.